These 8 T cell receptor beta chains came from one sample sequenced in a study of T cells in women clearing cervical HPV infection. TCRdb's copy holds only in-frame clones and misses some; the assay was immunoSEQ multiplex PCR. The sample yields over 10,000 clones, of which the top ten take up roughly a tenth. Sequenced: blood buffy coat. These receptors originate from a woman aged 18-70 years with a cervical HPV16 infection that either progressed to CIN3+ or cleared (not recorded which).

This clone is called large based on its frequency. The CDR3 DNA, read in part, is TGCGCCAGCAGCTTCAGGGGGTGGGACACTGAA. This sequence encodes CASSFRGWDTE. The whole CDR3 is CASSFRGWDTEAFF. The chain links TRBV5-1 to TRBJ1-1; 7 bases map to TRBD1. The observed sequence ends 3 residues before the CDR3 terminus, with the missing tail filled in from the germline J gene. V shed 2 bases and J 3 bases; nucleotides not matched to a gene: 4. This CDR3 has 14 residues. CDR1 and CDR2 (germline): SGHRS, YFSETQ. Full variable domain (outside the CDR3, taken from reference TRBV5-1 and TRBJ1-1): KAGVTQTPRYLIKTRGQQVTLSCSPISGHRSVSWYQQTPGQGLQFLFEYFSETQRNKGNFPGRFSGRQFSNSRSEMNVSTLELGDSALYLCASSFRGWDTEAFFGQGTRLTVV.

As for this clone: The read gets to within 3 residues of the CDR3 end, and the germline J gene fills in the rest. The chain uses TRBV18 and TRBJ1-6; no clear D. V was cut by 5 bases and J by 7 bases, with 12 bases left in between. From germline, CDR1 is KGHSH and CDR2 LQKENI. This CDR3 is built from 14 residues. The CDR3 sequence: CASSKNTVNSPLHF. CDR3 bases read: TGTGCCAGCTCAAAGAATACAGTAAATTCACCC.

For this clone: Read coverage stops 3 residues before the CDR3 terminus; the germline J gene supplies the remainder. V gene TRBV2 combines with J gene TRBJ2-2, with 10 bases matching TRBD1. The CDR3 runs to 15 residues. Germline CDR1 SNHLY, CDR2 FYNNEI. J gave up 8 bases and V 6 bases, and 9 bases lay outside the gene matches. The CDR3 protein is CASRRQGAAAGELFF. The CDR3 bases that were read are TGTGCCAGCAGGCGACAGGGGGCGGCGGCGGGGGAG.

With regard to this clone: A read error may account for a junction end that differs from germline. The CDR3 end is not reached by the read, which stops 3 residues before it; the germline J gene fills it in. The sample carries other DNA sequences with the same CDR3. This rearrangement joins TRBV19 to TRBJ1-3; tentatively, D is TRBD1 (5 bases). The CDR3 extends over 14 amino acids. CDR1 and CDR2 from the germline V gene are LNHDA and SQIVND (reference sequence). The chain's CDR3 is CASRKGHSGNTIYF. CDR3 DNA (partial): TGTGCCAGTCGGAAGGGGCACTCTGGAAACACA. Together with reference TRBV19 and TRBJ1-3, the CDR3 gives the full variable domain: DGGITQSPKYLFRKEGQNVTLSCEQNLNHDAMYWYRQDPGQGLRLIYYSQIVNDFQKGDIAEGYSVSREKKESFPLTVTSAQKNPTAFYLCASRKGHSGNTIYFGEGSWLTVV.

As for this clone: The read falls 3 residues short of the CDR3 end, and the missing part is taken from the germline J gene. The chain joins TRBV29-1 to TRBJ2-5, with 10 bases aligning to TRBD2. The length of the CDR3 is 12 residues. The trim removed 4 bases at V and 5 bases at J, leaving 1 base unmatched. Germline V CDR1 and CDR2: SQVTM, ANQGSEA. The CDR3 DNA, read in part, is TGCAGCGTTGGACTAGCGGGTGAGACC. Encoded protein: CSVGLAGET. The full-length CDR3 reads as CSVGLAGETQYF.

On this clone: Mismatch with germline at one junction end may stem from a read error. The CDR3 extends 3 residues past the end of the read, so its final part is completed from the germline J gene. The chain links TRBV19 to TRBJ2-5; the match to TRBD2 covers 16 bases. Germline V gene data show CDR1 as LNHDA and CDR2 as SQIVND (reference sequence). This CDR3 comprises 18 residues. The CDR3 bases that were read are TGTGCCATTAGTATACGGGGACTAGCGGGGGGGACCGGAGAGACC. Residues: CAISIRGLAGGTGET. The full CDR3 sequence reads CAISIRGLAGGTGETQYF.

The CDR3 bases that were read are TGTGCCAGCAGTCCACGGACTAGCGGGTTTTTAACAGATACG. Amino acids: CASSPRTSGFLTDT. The whole CDR3 region reads CASSPRTSGFLTDTQYF. The chain carries TRBV27 and TRBJ2-3; 11 nucleotides agree with TRBD2. Read coverage stops 3 residues before the CDR3 terminus; the germline J gene supplies the remainder. V shed 5 bases and J 3 bases; nucleotides not matched to a gene: 10. The CDR3 is made up of 17 amino acids. Germline CDR1 and CDR2: MNHEY and SMNVEV (reference sequence).

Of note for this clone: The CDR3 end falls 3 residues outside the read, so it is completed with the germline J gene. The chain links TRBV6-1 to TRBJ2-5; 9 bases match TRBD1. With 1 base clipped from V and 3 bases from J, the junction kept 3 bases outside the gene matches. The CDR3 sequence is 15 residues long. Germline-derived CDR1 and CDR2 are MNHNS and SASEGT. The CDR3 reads CASSEGDREKETQYF. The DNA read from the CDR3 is TGTGCCAGCAGTGAAGGGGACAGGGAGAAAGAGACC.